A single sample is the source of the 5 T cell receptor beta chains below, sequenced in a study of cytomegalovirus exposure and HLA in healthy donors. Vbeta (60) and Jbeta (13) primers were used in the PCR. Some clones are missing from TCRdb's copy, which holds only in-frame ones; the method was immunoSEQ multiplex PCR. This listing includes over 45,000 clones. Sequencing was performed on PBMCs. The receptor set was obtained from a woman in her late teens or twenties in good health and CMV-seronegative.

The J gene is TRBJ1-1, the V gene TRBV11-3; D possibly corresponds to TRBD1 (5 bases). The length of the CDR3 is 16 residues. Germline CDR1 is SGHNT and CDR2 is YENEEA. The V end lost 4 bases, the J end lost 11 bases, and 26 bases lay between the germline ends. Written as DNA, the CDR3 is TGTGCCAGCAGCTCTCGCCAGTCCGGGACTCAAGGACGCGCTTTCTTT. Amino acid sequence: CASSSRQSGTQGRAFF.

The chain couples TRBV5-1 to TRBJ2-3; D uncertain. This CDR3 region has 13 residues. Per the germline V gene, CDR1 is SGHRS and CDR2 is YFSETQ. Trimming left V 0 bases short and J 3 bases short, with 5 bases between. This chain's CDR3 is CASSLVLTDTQYF. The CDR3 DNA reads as TGCGCCAGCAGCTTGGTCCTAACAGATACGCAGTATTTT.

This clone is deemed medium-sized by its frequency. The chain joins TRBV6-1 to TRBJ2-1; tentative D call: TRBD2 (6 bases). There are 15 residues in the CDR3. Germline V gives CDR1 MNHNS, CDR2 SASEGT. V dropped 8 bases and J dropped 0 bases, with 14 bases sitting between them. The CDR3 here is CASVASAGSYNEQFF. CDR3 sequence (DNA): TGTGCCAGCGTCGCTAGCGCCGGCTCCTACAATGAGCAGTTCTTC.

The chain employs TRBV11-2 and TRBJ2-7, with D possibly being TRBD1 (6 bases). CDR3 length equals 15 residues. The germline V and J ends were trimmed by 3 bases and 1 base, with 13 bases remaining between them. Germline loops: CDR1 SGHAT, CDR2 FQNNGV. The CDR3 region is CASSFSQGLSYEQYF. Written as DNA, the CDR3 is TGTGCCAGCAGCTTTTCGCAGGGGCTATCCTACGAGCAGTACTTC.

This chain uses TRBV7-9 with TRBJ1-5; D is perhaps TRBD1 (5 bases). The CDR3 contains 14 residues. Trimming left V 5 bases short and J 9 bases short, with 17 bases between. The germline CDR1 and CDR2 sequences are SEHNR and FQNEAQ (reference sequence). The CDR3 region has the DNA TGTGCCAGCAGCCCCCGGGACTGGTTGGCGCCCCAGCATTTT. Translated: CASSPRDWLAPQHF.